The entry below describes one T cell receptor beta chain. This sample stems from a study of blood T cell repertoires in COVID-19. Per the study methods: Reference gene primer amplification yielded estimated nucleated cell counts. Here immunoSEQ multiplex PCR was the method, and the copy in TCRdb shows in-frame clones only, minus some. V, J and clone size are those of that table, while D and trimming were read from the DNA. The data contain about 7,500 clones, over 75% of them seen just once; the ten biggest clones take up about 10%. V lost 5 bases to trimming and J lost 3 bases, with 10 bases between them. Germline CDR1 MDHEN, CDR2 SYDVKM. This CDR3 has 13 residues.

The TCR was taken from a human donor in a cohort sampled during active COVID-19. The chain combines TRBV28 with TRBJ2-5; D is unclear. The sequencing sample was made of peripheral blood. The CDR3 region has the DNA TGTGCCAGCAGTAGACGACTGGAAGAGACCCAGTACTTC. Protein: CASSRRLEETQYF.